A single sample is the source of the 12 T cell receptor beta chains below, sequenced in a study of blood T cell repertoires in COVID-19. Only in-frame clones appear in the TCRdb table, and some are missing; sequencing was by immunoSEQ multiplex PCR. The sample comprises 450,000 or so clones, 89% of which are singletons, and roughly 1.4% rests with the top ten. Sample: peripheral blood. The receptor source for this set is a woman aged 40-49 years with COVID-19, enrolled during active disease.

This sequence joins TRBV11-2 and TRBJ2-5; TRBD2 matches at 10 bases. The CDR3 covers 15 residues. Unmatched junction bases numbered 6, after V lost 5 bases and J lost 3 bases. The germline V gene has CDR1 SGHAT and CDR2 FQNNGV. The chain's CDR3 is CASSRGLAGEETQYF. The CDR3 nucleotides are TGTGCCAGCAGCCGTGGCCTAGCGGGGGAAGAGACCCAGTACTTC.

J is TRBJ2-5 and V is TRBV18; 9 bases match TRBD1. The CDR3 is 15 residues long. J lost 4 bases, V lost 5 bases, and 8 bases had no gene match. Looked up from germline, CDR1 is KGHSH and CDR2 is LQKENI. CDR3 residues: CASSRGTGNLETQYF. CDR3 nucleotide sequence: TGTGCCAGCTCAAGGGGGACAGGGAACCTAGAGACCCAGTACTTC.

The DNA for the CDR3 is TGTGCCAGCAGTTTGAGACAGGGGGCGAGGGCCGGGGAGCTGTTTTTT. Amino acid sequence: CASSLRQGARAGELFF. This chain connects TRBV27 to TRBJ2-2; TRBD1 matches at 10 bases. Germline loops: CDR1 MNHEY, CDR2 SMNVEV (reference sequence). This CDR3 is 16 amino acids long. V gave up 3 bases and J gave up 6 bases; unmatched junction bases: 7.

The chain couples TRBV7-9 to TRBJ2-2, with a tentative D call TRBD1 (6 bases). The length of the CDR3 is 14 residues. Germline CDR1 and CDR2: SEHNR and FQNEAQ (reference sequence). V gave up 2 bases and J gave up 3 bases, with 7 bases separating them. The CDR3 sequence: CASSLHRDTGELFF. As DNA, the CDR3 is TGTGCCAGCAGCTTACACAGGGACACCGGGGAGCTGTTTTTT.

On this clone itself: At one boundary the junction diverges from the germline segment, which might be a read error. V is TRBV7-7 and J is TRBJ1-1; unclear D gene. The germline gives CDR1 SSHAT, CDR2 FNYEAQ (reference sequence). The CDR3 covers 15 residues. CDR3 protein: CASSLVGRKNTEAFF. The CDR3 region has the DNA TGTGCTAGCAGCTTAGTTGGCAGGAAGAACACTGAAGCTTTCTTT.

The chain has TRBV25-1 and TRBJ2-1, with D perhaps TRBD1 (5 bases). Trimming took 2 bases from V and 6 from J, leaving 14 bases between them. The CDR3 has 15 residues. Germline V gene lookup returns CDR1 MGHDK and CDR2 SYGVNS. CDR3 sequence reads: CASSEPRVSGNEQFF. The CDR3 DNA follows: TGTGCCAGCAGTGAACCCAGGGTTTCAGGCAATGAGCAGTTCTTC.

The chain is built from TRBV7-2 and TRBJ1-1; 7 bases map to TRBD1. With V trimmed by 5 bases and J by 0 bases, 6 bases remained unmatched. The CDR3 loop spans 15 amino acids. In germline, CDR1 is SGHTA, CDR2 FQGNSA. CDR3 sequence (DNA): TGTGCCAGCAGCCTAAGGACAGGCTTGAACACTGAAGCTTTCTTT. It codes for CASSLRTGLNTEAFF.

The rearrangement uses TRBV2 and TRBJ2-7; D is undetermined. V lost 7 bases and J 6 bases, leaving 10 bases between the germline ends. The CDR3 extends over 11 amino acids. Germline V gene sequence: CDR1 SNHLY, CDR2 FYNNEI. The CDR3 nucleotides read TGTGCCAGCAAGGCACGGGTCGAGCAGTACTTC. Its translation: CASKARVEQYF.

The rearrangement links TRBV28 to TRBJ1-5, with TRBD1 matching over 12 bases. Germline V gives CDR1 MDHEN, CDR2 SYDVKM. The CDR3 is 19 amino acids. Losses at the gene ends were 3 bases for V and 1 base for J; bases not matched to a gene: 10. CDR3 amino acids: CASSLSPGQGAGSNQPQHF. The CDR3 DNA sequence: TGTGCCAGCAGTTTGTCCCCGGGACAGGGGGCGGGAAGCAATCAGCCCCAGCATTTT. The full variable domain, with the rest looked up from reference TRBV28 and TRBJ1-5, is DVKVTQSSRYLVKRTGEKVFLECVQDMDHENMFWYRQDPGLGLRLIYFSYDVKMKEKGDIPEGYSVSREKKERFSLILESASTNQTSMYLCASSLSPGQGAGSNQPQHFGDGTRLSIL.

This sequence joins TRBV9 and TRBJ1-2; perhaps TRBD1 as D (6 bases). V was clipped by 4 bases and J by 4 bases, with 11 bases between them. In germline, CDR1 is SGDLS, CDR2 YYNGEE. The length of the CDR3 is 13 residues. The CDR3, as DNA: TGTGCCAGCAGCACAGGGTGGGGCTATGGCTACACCTTC. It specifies CASSTGWGYGYTF.

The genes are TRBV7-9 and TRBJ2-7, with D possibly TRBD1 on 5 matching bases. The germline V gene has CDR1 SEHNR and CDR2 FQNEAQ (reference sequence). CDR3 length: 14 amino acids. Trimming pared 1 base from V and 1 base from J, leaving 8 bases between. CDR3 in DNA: TGTGCCAGCAGCTTAGTGGGGCAGTCCTACGAGCAGTACTTC. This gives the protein CASSLVGQSYEQYF.

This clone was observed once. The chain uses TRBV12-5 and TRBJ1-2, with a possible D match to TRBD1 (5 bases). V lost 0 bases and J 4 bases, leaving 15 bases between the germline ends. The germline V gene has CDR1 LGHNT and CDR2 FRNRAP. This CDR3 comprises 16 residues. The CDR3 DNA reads TGTGCTAGTGGTTTGGTTGTCAGGGCGAAAACCTATGGCTACACCTTC. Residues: CASGLVVRAKTYGYTF.